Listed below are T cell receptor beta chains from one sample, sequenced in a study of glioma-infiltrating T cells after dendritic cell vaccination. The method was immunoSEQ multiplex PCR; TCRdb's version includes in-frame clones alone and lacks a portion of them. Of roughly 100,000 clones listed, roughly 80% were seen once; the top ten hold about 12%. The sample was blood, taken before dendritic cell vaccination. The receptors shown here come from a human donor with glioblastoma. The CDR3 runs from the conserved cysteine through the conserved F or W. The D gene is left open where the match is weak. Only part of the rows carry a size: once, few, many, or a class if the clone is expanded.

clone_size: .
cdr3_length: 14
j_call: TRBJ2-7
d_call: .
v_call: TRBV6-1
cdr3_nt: TGTGCCAGCAGCTTTCACGGGGAGACCTACGAGCAGTACTTC
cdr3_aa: CASSFHGETYEQYF

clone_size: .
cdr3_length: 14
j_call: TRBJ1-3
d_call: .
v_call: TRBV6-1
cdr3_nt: TGTGCCAGCCTCAATCTAGGAGTAGGAAACACCATATATTTT
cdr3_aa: CASLNLGVGNTIYF

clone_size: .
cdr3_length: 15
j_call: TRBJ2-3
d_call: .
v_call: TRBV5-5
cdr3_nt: TGTGCCAGCAGCTGGGACACCTATCGCACAGATACGCAGTATTTT
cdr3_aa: CASSWDTYRTDTQYF

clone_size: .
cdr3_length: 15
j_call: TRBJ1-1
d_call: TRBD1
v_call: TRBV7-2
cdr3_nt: TGTGCCAGCAGCCGGACGGACAGGGGGGAAACTGAAGCTTTCTTT
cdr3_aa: CASSRTDRGETEAFF

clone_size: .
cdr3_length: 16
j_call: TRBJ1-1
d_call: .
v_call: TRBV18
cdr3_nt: TGTGCCAGCTCACCTTCCCCCCCAGAGGATCTCACTGAAGCTTTCTTT
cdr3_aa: CASSPSPPEDLTEAFF

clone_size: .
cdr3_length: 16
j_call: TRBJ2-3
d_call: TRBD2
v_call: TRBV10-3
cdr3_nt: TGTGCCATCAGGGGAACTAGCGGGGGGGCCCCAGATACGCAGTATTTT
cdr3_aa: CAIRGTSGGAPDTQYF

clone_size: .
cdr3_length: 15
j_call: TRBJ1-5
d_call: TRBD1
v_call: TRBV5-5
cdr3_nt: TGTGCCAGCAGCTTGGAGCGACAGGGTCCTTGGGCCCAGCATTTT
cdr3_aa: CASSLERQGPWAQHF

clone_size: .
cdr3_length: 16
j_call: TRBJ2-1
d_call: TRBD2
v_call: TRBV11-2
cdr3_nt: TGTGCCAGCAGGGGACTAGCGGGGGAAGCCTACAATGAGCAGTTCTTC
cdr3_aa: CASRGLAGEAYNEQFF

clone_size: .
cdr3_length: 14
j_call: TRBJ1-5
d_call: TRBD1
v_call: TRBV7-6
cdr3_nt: TGTGCCAGCAGCGCCACAGGGGGCAATCAGCCCCAGCATTTT
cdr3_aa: CASSATGGNQPQHF

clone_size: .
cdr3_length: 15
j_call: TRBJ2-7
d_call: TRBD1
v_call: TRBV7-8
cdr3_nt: TGTGCCAGCAGCTTAGCGGGGACAGCTTCCTACGAGCAGTACTTC
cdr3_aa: CASSLAGTASYEQYF

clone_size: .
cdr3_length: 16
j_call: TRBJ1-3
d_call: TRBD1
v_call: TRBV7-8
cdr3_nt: TGTGCCAGCAACTCCATCGACAGGGAAAGCGGAAACACCATATATTTT
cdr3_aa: CASNSIDRESGNTIYF

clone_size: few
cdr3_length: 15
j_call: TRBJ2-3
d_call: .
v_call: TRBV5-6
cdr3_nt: TGTGCCAGCAGCTTGGGGGCAATGGTATCAGATACGCAGTATTTT
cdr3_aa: CASSLGAMVSDTQYF

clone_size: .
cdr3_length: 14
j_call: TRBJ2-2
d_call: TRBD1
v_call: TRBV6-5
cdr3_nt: TGTGCCAGCAGGGACAGGGCAACCTGGGGGGAGCTGTTTTTT
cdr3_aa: CASRDRATWGELFF

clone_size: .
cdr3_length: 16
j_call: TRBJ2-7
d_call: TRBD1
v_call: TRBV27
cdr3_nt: TGTGCCAGCAGTTTACTCCGGGACAGGGGGCTGTACGAGCAGTACTTC
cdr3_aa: CASSLLRDRGLYEQYF

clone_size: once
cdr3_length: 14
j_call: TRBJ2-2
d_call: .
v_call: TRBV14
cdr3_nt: TGTGCCAGCAGCCATCGACAGCACACCGGGGAGCTGTTTTTT
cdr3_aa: CASSHRQHTGELFF

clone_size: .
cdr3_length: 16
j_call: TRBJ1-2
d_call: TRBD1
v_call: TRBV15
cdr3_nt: TGTGCCACCAGCGGGCCGGGACAGGGGGCGGTTGATGGCTACACCTTC
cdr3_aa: CATSGPGQGAVDGYTF

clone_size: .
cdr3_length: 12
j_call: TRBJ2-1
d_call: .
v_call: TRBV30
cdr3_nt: TGTGCCTGGAGTCCTCTGACTCGGGAGCAGTTCTTC
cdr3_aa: CAWSPLTREQFF

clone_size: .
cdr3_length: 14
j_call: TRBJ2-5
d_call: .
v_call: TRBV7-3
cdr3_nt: TGTGCCAGCAGCCCAGGAGGACCCCCCGAGACCCAGTACTTC
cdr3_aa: CASSPGGPPETQYF

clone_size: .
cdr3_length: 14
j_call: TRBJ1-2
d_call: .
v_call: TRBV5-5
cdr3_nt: TGTGCCAGCAGCCCGAGGGACACCTCCTATGGCTACACCTTC
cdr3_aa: CASSPRDTSYGYTF

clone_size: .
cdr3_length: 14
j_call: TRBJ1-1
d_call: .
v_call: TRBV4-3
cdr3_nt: TGCGCCAGCAGCTATGACACAGGGAACACTGAAGCTTTCTTT
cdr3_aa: CASSYDTGNTEAFF

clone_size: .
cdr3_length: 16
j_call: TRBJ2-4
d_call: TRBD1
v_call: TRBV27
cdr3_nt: TGTGCCAGCAGTCCATATCCACAGGGGACCAAAAACATTCAGTACTTC
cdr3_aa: CASSPYPQGTKNIQYF

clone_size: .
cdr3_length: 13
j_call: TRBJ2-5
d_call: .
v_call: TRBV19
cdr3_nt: TGTGCCAGTAGCACCTCAGGGGAAGAGACCCAGTACTTC
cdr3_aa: CASSTSGEETQYF

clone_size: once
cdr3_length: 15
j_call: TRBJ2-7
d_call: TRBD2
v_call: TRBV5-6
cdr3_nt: TGTGCCAGCACGGAGCGGGGGGACCCATTCTACGAGCAGTACTTC
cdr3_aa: CASTERGDPFYEQYF

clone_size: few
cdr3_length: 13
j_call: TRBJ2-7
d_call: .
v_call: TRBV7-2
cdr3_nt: TGTGCCAGCAGCTTATGGCAGGCCTACGAGCAGTACTTC
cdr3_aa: CASSLWQAYEQYF

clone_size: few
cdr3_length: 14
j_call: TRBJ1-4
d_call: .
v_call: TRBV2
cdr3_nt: TGTGCCAGCAGGGAGAGGACAGAAAATGAAAAACTGTTTTTT
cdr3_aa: CASRERTENEKLFF

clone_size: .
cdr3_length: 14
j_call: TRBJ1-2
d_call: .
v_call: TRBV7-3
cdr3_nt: TGTGCCAGCAGCTTAGGCTCGAATAACTATGGCTACACCTTC
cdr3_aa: CASSLGSNNYGYTF

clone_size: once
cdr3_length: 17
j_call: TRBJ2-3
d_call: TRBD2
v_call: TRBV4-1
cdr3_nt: TGCGCCAGCAGCCTATTCCCCCCTCTAGCGGGGCCAGATACGCAGTATTTT
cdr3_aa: CASSLFPPLAGPDTQYF

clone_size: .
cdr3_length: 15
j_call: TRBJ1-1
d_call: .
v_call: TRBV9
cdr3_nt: TGTGCCAGCAGCGTAACGGGGGGGGCAAGGACTGAAGCTTTCTTT
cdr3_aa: CASSVTGGARTEAFF

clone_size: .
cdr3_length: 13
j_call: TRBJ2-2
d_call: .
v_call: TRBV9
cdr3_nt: TGTGCCAGCACCGAGGGGAACACCGGGGAGCTGTTTTTT
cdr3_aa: CASTEGNTGELFF

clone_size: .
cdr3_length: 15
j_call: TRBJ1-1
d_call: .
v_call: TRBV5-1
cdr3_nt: TGCGCCAGCTGTCCGGGTTTTAACATGAACACTGAAGCTTTCTTT
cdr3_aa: CASCPGFNMNTEAFF

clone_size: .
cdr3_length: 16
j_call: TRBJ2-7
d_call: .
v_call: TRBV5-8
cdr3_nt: TGTGCCAGCAGCTCAATCTGGGGGGTGAGTTACTACGAGCAGTACTTC
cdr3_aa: CASSSIWGVSYYEQYF

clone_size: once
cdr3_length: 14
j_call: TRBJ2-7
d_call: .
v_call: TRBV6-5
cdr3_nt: TGTGCCAGCAGTTACAGCAGGGGCTGGGGCGAGCAGTACTTC
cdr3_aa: CASSYSRGWGEQYF

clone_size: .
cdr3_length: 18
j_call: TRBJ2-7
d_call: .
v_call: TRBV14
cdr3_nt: TGTGCCAGCAGCCAAGATGGATTAGAGGACACCGGGAGTAACGAGCAGTACTTC
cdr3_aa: CASSQDGLEDTGSNEQYF

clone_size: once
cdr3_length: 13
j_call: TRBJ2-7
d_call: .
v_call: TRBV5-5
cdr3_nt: TGTGCCAGCAGTCGGGACAACCTCTACGAGCAGTACTTC
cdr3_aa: CASSRDNLYEQYF

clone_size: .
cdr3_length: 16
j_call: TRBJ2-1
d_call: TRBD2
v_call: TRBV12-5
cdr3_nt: TGTGCTAGTGGTTCTCAGCGGGGGAGCTCCTACAATGAGCAGTTCTTC
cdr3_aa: CASGSQRGSSYNEQFF

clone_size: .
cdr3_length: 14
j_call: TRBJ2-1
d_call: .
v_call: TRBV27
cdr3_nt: TGTGCCAGCAGGCTCCCAGGGATGGACAATGAGCAGTTCTTC
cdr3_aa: CASRLPGMDNEQFF

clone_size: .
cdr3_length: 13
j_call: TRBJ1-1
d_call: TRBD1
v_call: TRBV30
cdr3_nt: TGTGCCTGGCTGTGGACAGGGGGCACTGAAGCTTTCTTT
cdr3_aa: CAWLWTGGTEAFF

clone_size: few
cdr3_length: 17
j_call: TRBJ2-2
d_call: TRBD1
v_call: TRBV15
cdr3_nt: TGTGCCACCAGCAGAGGGTGGGACAGGTGGAACACCGGGGAGCTGTTTTTT
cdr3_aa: CATSRGWDRWNTGELFF

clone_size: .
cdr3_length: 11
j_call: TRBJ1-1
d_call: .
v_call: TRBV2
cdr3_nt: TGTGCCAGCATCGGGGGGCCTGAAGCTTTCTTT
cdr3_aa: CASIGGPEAFF

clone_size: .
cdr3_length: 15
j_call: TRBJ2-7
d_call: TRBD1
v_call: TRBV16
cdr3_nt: TGTGCCAGCAGCCTCCTCCCGCGACAGGGGGCACGGCAGTACTTC
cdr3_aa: CASSLLPRQGARQYF

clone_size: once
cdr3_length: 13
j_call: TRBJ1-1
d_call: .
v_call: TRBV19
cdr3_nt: TGTGCCAGTAGCCCGACAGAGAACACTGAAGCTTTCTTT
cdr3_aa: CASSPTENTEAFF

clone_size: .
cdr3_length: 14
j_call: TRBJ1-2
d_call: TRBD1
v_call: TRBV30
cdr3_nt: TGTGCCTGGAGAAGGGCGACAGGGACAGATGGCTACACCTTC
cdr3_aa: CAWRRATGTDGYTF

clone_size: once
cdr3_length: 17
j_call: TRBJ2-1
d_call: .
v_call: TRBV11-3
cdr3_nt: TGTGCCAGCAGCCCCCGAAGGGGGGGCCTTACCCACAATGAGCAGTTCTTC
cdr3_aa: CASSPRRGGLTHNEQFF

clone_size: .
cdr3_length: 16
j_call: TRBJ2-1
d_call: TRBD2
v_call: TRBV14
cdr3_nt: TGTGCCAGCAGCCAAGTCGGAGCGGGGGCCTACAATGAGCAGTTCTTC
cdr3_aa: CASSQVGAGAYNEQFF

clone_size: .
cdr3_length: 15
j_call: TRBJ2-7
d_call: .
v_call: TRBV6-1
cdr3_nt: TGTGCCAGCAGTGAAGGGCCAGGGACAACCTACGAGCAGTACTTC
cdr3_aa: CASSEGPGTTYEQYF

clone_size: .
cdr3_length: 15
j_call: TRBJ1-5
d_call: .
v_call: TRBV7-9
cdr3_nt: TGTGCCAGCAGCTTAGAGGGGAGGGGAGCTCAGCCCCAGCATTTT
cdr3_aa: CASSLEGRGAQPQHF

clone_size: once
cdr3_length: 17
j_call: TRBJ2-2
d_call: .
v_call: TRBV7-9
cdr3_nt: TGTGCCAGCAGCCCCAGGGGTCCGGGCAGGGACACCGGGGAGCTGTTTTTT
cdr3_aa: CASSPRGPGRDTGELFF

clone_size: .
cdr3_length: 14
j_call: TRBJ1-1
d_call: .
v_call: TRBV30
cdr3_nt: TGTGCCTGGAGTGTGGCAGGGGTGAGCACTGAAGCTTTCTTT
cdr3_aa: CAWSVAGVSTEAFF

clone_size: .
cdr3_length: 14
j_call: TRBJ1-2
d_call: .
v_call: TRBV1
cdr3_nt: TGCACCAGCAGCCAACTTTCTATGGACTATGGCTACACCTTC
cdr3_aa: CTSSQLSMDYGYTF

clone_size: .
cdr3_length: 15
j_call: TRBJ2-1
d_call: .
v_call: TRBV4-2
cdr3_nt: TGTGCCAGCAGCCAAGCCTGGGCAGCCTACAATGAGCAGTTCTTC
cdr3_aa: CASSQAWAAYNEQFF

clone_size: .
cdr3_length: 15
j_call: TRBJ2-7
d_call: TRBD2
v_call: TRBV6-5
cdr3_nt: TGTGCCAGCACCACCCTAGCGGGGGCGTTCCACGAGCAGTACTTC
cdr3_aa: CASTTLAGAFHEQYF

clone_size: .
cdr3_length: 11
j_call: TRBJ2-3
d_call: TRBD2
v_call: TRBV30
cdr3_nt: TGTGCCTGGGGCTCGGGAGGTACGCAGTATTTT
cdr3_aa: CAWGSGGTQYF

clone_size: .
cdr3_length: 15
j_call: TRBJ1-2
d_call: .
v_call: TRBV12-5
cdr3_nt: TGTGCTAGTGGGATATCTGGGCCGCGGGGCTATGGCTACACCTTC
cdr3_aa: CASGISGPRGYGYTF